The rows below give T cell receptor beta chains drawn from one sample of a study of T cells in narcolepsy. The assay was immunoSEQ multiplex PCR, and TCRdb's table has in-frame clones only and misses some. The repertoire holds about 27,000 clones, with around three quarters as singletons. Sequenced: CD45RA- memory CD4+ T cells from PBMCs. The receptor set was obtained from a human donor with narcolepsy. CDR3s include the opening cysteine and the closing phenylalanine or tryptophan. A D gene is named only where the DNA matches it firmly. Where a row states a size, it is once, few, many or the class of an expanded clone; other rows omit it.

J: TRBJ1-3
D: .
V: TRBV7-2
size: .
CDR3: CASSDRRRWERNTIYF
DNA: TGTGCCAGCAGCGATAGACGGCGCTGGGAAAGAAACACCATATATTTT

J: TRBJ1-3
D: .
V: TRBV29-1
size: few
CDR3: CSVGVPNSGNTIYF
DNA: TGCAGCGTTGGGGTACCTAACTCTGGAAACACCATATATTTT

J: TRBJ1-5
D: .
V: TRBV7-6
size: .
CDR3: CATRPGGNQPQHF
DNA: TGTGCCACCCGCCCGGGCGGCAATCAGCCCCAGCATTTT

J: TRBJ2-3
D: TRBD2
V: TRBV4-1
size: .
CDR3: CASRTSGTDTQYF
DNA: TGCGCCAGCAGGACTAGCGGCACAGATACGCAGTATTTT

J: TRBJ1-4
D: .
V: TRBV25-1
size: few
CDR3: CASSEFGRGELFF
DNA: TGTGCCAGCAGTGAATTTGGGAGAGGGGAACTGTTTTTT

J: TRBJ2-3
D: .
V: TRBV12-5
size: .
CDR3: CASGRDSTDTQYF
DNA: TGTGCTAGTGGTAGGGACAGCACAGATACGCAGTATTTT

J: TRBJ1-2
D: .
V: TRBV7-8
size: .
CDR3: CASSLAGPFYGYTF
DNA: TGTGCCAGCAGCTTAGCCGGACCTTTCTATGGCTACACCTTC

J: TRBJ2-2
D: TRBD2
V: TRBV9
size: .
CDR3: CASSVRGRGITTGELFF
DNA: TGTGCCAGCAGCGTCCGTGGGCGGGGGATAACCACCGGGGAGCTGTTTTTT

J: TRBJ2-7
D: TRBD1
V: TRBV10-1
size: .
CDR3: CASSRSRDSHSYEQYF
DNA: TGCGCCAGCAGTCGATCCCGGGACAGCCACTCCTACGAGCAGTACTTC

J: TRBJ1-5
D: .
V: TRBV29-1
size: .
CDR3: CSVEVASNQPQHF
DNA: TGCAGCGTTGAAGTAGCAAGCAATCAGCCCCAGCATTTT

J: TRBJ2-5
D: .
V: TRBV5-1
size: .
CDR3: CASGAPDQETQYF
DNA: TGCGCCAGCGGAGCCCCGGACCAAGAGACCCAGTACTTC

J: TRBJ1-1
D: .
V: TRBV7-9
size: .
CDR3: CASSPLRGGRAFF
DNA: TGTGCCAGCAGCCCTCTGAGGGGCGGGCGTGCTTTCTTT

J: TRBJ1-2
D: .
V: TRBV11-3
size: .
CDR3: CASSLDRVPGEYGYTF
DNA: TGTGCCAGCAGCTTAGATCGAGTGCCAGGGGAGTATGGCTACACCTTC

J: TRBJ2-1
D: .
V: TRBV19
size: .
CDR3: CASSDYWRNEQFF
DNA: TGTGCCAGTAGTGACTACTGGCGCAATGAGCAGTTCTTC

J: TRBJ2-2
D: .
V: TRBV19
size: .
CDR3: CASSIGVSDTGELFF
DNA: TGTGCCAGTAGCATAGGGGTTTCGGACACCGGGGAGCTGTTTTTT

J: TRBJ2-1
D: .
V: TRBV7-3
size: .
CDR3: CASSLGGVNNEQFF
DNA: TGTGCCAGCAGCTTGGGGGGCGTAAACAATGAGCAGTTCTTC

J: TRBJ1-2
D: .
V: TRBV19
size: .
CDR3: CASSLGYGYTF
DNA: TGTGCCAGTAGTCTAGGCTATGGCTACACCTTC

J: TRBJ2-7
D: .
V: TRBV5-5
size: .
CDR3: CASSLERGSYEQYF
DNA: TGTGCCAGCAGCTTGGAGAGGGGGTCGTACGAGCAGTACTTC

J: TRBJ1-1
D: TRBD1
V: TRBV10-1
size: .
CDR3: CASSDPGQGVSEAFF
DNA: TGCGCCAGCAGTGATCCGGGACAGGGAGTCTCTGAAGCTTTCTTT

J: TRBJ2-1
D: TRBD2
V: TRBV4-2
size: .
CDR3: CASSPGTSGEQFF
DNA: TGTGCCAGCAGCCCCGGGACTAGCGGGGAGCAGTTCTTC

J: TRBJ2-3
D: TRBD2
V: TRBV6-5
size: .
CDR3: CASRRGLAKEDTQYF
DNA: TGTGCCAGCAGACGGGGACTAGCCAAGGAAGATACGCAGTATTTT

J: TRBJ2-2
D: .
V: TRBV19
size: .
CDR3: CASSIGQGLGNTGELFF
DNA: TGTGCCAGTAGTATCGGGCAGGGGCTAGGGAACACCGGGGAGCTGTTTTTT

J: TRBJ2-6
D: .
V: TRBV6-5
size: few
CDR3: CASSYLDRGANVLTF
DNA: TGTGCCAGCAGTTACTTAGATCGAGGGGCCAACGTCCTGACTTTC

J: TRBJ2-1
D: .
V: TRBV2
size: .
CDR3: CASRRTATYNEQFF
DNA: TGCGCCAGCAGACGGACAGCCACCTACAATGAGCAGTTCTTC

J: TRBJ2-7
D: .
V: TRBV14
size: .
CDR3: CASSRSGRAPYEQYF
DNA: TGTGCCAGCAGCCGATCGGGCAGGGCACCCTACGAGCAGTACTTC

J: TRBJ1-6
D: TRBD1
V: TRBV5-1
size: few
CDR3: CASSMGQGDGSPLHF
DNA: TGCGCCAGCAGCATGGGACAGGGGGATGGGTCACCCCTCCACTTT

J: TRBJ1-6
D: .
V: TRBV2
size: .
CDR3: CASRRGRDSPLHF
DNA: TGTGCCAGCCGCAGGGGTCGGGATTCACCCCTCCACTTT

J: TRBJ1-6
D: .
V: TRBV5-4
size: .
CDR3: CASSLFNGDSPLHF
DNA: TGTGCCAGCAGCTTGTTTAATGGGGATTCACCCCTCCACTTT

J: TRBJ2-3
D: TRBD2
V: TRBV7-9
size: .
CDR3: CASSRGLATDTQYF
DNA: TGTGCCAGCAGCCGAGGACTAGCAACAGATACGCAGTATTTT

J: TRBJ2-2
D: .
V: TRBV6-4
size: once
CDR3: CASSAQGNTGELFF
DNA: TGTGCCAGCAGTGCACAGGGGAACACCGGGGAGCTGTTTTTT

J: TRBJ1-2
D: TRBD1
V: TRBV2
size: .
CDR3: CASSGDSYGYTF
DNA: TGTGCCAGCAGTGGGGACAGCTATGGCTACACCTTC

J: TRBJ2-3
D: TRBD2
V: TRBV6-4
size: once
CDR3: CASSQTSGGTDTQYF
DNA: TGTGCCAGCAGCCAGACTAGCGGGGGCACAGATACGCAGTATTTT

J: TRBJ1-6
D: .
V: TRBV4-2
size: .
CDR3: CASSQKQGGGNYNSPLHF
DNA: TGTGCCAGCAGCCAAAAACAGGGAGGGGGAAACTATAATTCACCCCTCCACTTT

J: TRBJ1-1
D: .
V: TRBV5-4
size: .
CDR3: CASSRLGGGTEAFF
DNA: TGTGCCAGCAGCCGCTTAGGCGGGGGCACTGAAGCTTTCTTT

J: TRBJ2-3
D: .
V: TRBV14
size: .
CDR3: CASSQDPRGATSTDTQYF
DNA: TGTGCCAGCAGCCAAGATCCGAGGGGCGCAACAAGCACAGATACGCAGTATTTT

J: TRBJ1-2
D: TRBD1
V: TRBV10-3
size: .
CDR3: CAISSDRGGYGYTF
DNA: TGTGCCATCAGTTCGGACAGGGGAGGCTATGGCTACACCTTC

J: TRBJ2-5
D: TRBD1
V: TRBV18
size: .
CDR3: CASSRQDRDRESPQYF
DNA: TGTGCCAGCTCACGCCAGGACCGGGACAGGGAGAGTCCCCAGTACTTC

J: TRBJ1-2
D: TRBD1
V: TRBV5-1
size: .
CDR3: CASSAGRTGGDGYGYTF
DNA: TGCGCCAGCAGCGCTGGGAGGACAGGGGGCGACGGCTATGGCTACACCTTC

J: TRBJ2-7
D: TRBD1
V: TRBV7-9
size: .
CDR3: CASSGDVRGTGSTYEQYF
DNA: TGTGCCAGCAGCGGAGACGTACGCGGGACAGGGTCTACCTACGAGCAGTACTTC

J: TRBJ2-5
D: .
V: TRBV9
size: .
CDR3: CASSVSRGGETQYF
DNA: TGTGCCAGCAGCGTGAGCAGGGGTGGGGAGACCCAGTACTTC

J: TRBJ2-1
D: .
V: TRBV5-4
size: .
CDR3: CASSPEGGVRDEQFF
DNA: TGTGCCAGCAGCCCGGAAGGGGGGGTAAGGGATGAGCAGTTCTTC

J: TRBJ2-2
D: .
V: TRBV4-1
size: once
CDR3: CASSPYWETGELFF
DNA: TGTGCCAGCAGCCCGTATTGGGAGACCGGGGAGCTGTTTTTT

J: TRBJ2-3
D: .
V: TRBV19
size: .
CDR3: CASSIGQPSTDTQYF
DNA: TGTGCCAGTAGTATAGGACAGCCAAGCACAGATACGCAGTATTTT

J: TRBJ2-1
D: TRBD2
V: TRBV6-4
size: .
CDR3: CASSGGGEQFF
DNA: TGTGCCAGCAGTGGCGGGGGTGAGCAGTTCTTC

J: TRBJ1-2
D: .
V: TRBV6-5
size: once
CDR3: CASRGTGNYGYTF
DNA: TGTGCCAGCAGGGGAACAGGGAACTATGGCTACACCTTC

J: TRBJ1-1
D: .
V: TRBV11-2
size: .
CDR3: CASSLDSGGGTEAFF
DNA: TGTGCCAGCAGCTTAGATTCGGGGGGCGGCACTGAAGCTTTCTTT

J: TRBJ2-7
D: .
V: TRBV7-2
size: .
CDR3: CASSLASSRNEQYF
DNA: TGTGCCAGCAGCTTAGCCTCGTCGCGTAACGAGCAGTACTTC

J: TRBJ2-7
D: TRBD2
V: TRBV7-9
size: .
CDR3: CASSSSSGIFYEQYF
DNA: TGTGCCAGCAGCTCCTCTAGCGGGATTTTCTACGAGCAGTACTTC

J: TRBJ1-3
D: .
V: TRBV28
size: .
CDR3: CASSQPKATSGNTIYF
DNA: TGTGCCAGCAGTCAACCTAAGGCGACCTCTGGAAACACCATATATTTT

J: TRBJ1-5
D: .
V: TRBV18
size: .
CDR3: CASSPRSQGLGQPQHF
DNA: TGTGCCAGCTCACCACGCTCACAGGGTTTGGGCCAGCCCCAGCATTTT

J: TRBJ1-2
D: .
V: TRBV6-6
size: .
CDR3: CASRNPRDRSGYTF
DNA: TGTGCCAGCAGGAACCCGAGGGATAGGTCTGGCTACACCTTC

J: TRBJ1-1
D: .
V: TRBV7-8
size: .
CDR3: CASSNGGQMNTEAFF
DNA: TGTGCCAGCAGCAATGGGGGGCAGATGAACACTGAAGCTTTCTTT

J: TRBJ2-1
D: TRBD2
V: TRBV9
size: .
CDR3: CASSVSPSGGYNEQFF
DNA: TGTGCCAGCAGCGTCTCCCCTAGCGGGGGCTACAATGAGCAGTTCTTC

J: TRBJ1-4
D: .
V: TRBV5-4
size: .
CDR3: CASSQPSGGWKEKLFF
DNA: TGTGCCAGCAGCCAACCCTCGGGGGGATGGAAAGAAAAACTGTTTTTT